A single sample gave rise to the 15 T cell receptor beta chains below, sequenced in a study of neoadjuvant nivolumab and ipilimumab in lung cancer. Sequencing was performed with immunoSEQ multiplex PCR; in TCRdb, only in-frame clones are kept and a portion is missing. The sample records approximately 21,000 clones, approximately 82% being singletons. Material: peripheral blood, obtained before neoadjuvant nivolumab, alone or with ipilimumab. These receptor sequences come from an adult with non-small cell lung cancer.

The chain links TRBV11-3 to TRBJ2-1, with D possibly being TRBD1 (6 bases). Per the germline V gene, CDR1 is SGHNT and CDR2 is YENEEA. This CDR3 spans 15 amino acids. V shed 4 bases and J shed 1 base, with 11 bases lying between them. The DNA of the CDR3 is TGTGCCAGCAGCTCCCAGGGGTCATCCTACAATGAGCAGTTCTTC. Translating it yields CASSSQGSSYNEQFF.

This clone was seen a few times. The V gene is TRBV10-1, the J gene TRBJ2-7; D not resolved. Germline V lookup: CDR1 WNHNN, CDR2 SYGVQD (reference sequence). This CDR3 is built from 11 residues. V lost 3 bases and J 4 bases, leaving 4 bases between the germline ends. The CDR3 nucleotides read TGCGCCAGCAGTGACTTTTACGAGCAGTACTTC. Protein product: CASSDFYEQYF.

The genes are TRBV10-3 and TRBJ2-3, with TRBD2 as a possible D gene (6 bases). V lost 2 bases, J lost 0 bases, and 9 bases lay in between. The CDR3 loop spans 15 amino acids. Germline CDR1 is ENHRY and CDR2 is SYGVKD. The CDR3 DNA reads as TGTGCCATCAGTGAGGGCGGGACTAGCACAGATACGCAGTATTTT. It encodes CAISEGGTSTDTQYF.

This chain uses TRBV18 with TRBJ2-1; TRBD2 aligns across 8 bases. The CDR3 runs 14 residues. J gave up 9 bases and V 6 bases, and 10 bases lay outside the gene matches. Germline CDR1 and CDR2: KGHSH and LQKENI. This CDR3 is CASSPGGGPIEQFF. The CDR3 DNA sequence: TGTGCCAGCTCCCCGGGGGGGGGTCCGATTGAGCAGTTCTTC.

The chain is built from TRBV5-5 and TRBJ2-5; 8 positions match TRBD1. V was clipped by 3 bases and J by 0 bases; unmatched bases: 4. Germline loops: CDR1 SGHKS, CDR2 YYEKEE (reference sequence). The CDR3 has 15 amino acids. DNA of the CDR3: TGTGCCAGCAGCTCCGGGACAGGCGACCAAGAGACCCAGTACTTC. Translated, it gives CASSSGTGDQETQYF.

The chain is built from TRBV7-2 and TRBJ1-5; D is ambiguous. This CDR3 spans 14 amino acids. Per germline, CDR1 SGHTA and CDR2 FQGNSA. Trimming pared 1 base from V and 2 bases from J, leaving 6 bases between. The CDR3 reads CASSLERGNQPQHF. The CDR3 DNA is TGTGCCAGCAGCTTAGAAAGGGGCAATCAGCCCCAGCATTTT.

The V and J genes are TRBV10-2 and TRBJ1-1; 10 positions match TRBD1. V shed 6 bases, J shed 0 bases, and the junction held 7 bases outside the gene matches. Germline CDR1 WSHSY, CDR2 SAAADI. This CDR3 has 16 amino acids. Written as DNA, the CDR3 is TGCGCCAGCAGCAGAACCGGGACAGGGGTGAACACTGAAGCTTTCTTT. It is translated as CASSRTGTGVNTEAFF.

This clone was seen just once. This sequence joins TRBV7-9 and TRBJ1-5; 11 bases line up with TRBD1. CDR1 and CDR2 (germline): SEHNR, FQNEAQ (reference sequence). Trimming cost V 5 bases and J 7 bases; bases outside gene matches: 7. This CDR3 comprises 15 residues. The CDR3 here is CASSVGQGAGQPQHF. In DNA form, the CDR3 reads TGTGCCAGCAGCGTCGGACAGGGGGCCGGGCAGCCCCAGCATTTT. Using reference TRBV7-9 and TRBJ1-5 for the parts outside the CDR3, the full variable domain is DTGVSQNPRHKITKRGQNVTFRCDPISEHNRLYWYRQTLGQGPEFLTYFQNEAQLEKSRLLSDRFSAERPKGSFSTLEIQRTEQGDSAMYLCASSVGQGAGQPQHFGDGTRLSIL.

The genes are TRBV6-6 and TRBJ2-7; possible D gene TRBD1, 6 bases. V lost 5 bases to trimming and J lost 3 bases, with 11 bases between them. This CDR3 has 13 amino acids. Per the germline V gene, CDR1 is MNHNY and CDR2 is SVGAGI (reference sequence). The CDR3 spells CASSLGASYEQYF. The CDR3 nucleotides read TGTGCCAGCAGTCTGGGGGCTAGCTACGAGCAGTACTTC.

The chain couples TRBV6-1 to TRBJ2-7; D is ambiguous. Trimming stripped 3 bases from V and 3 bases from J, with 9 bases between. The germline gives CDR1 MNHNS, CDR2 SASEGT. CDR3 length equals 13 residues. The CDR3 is CASSDGAFYEQYF. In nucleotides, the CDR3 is TGTGCCAGCAGTGACGGAGCCTTCTACGAGCAGTACTTC.

CDR3 residues: CASSLPSQPQHF. Here the CDR3 DNA reads TGTGCCAGCAGCTTGCCCAGTCAGCCCCAGCATTTT. The rearrangement joins TRBV5-4 to TRBJ1-5; D ambiguous. V shed 1 base and J shed 6 bases, with 5 bases lying between them. The CDR3 length is 12 residues. Germline V gene data show CDR1 as SGHNT and CDR2 as YYREEE (reference sequence).

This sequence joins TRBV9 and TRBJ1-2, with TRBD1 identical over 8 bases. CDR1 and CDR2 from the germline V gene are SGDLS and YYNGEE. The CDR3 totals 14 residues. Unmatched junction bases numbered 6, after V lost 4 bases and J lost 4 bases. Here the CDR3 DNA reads TGTGCCAGCAGCCCGATGGGACAGGCCTATGGCTACACCTTC. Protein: CASSPMGQAYGYTF.

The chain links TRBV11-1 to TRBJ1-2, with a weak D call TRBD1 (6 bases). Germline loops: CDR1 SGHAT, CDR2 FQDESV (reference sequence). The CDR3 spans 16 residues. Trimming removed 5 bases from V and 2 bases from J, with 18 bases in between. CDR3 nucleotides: TGTGCCAGCAGCCAGAATCCGGACAGTTTCAACTATGGCTACACCTTC. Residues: CASSQNPDSFNYGYTF. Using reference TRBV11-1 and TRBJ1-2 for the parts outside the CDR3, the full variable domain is EAEVAQSPRYKITEKSQAVAFWCDPISGHATLYWYRQILGQGPELLVQFQDESVVDDSQLPKDRFSAERLKGVDSTLKIQPAELGDSAMYLCASSQNPDSFNYGYTFGSGTRLTVV.

The CDR3 DNA reads as TGTGCCAGCAGTATTAATACAGGACACTACGAGCAGTACTTC. It codes for CASSINTGHYEQYF. The chain employs TRBV7-8 and TRBJ2-7; possible D gene TRBD1, 5 bases. V was cut by 6 bases and J by 3 bases, with 15 bases left in between. Germline V CDR1 and CDR2: SGHVS, FQNEAQ. The CDR3 covers 14 residues.

The CDR3: CASSIGDLYNEQFF. CDR3 nucleotides: TGTGCCAGTAGTATCGGCGATCTCTACAATGAGCAGTTCTTC. V is TRBV19 and J is TRBJ2-1; D remains ambiguous. Looked up from germline, CDR1 is LNHDA and CDR2 is SQIVND (reference sequence). The CDR3 length is 14 residues. V lost 3 bases to trimming and J lost 3 bases, with 9 bases between them.